These 6 T cell receptor beta chains came from one sample sequenced in a study of blood T cell repertoires in COVID-19. Repertoires were generated with immunoSEQ multiplex PCR, while TCRdb's copy carries only in-frame clones and drops some. The sample includes more than 130,000 clones, 87% of them seen just once. Sample: peripheral blood. These receptors came from a woman between 40 and 55 years old with acute or convalescent COVID-19.

This clone has just a few counts. The rearrangement joins TRBV27 to TRBJ1-2; 10 bases agree with TRBD1. This CDR3 is built from 15 residues. Trimming cost V 5 bases and J 3 bases; bases outside gene matches: 6. Germline CDR1 MNHEY, CDR2 SMNVEV (reference sequence). The CDR3 sequence is CASSPWTGGDYGYTF. The CDR3 coding sequence is TGTGCCAGCAGTCCCTGGACAGGGGGAGACTATGGCTACACCTTC.

This chain uses TRBV30 with TRBJ1-4, with D maybe TRBD1 (6 bases). V was pared by 0 bases and J by 8 bases, with 22 bases between. The CDR3 spans 17 residues. Germline values: CDR1 GTSNPN, CDR2 SVGIG (reference sequence). CDR3 sequence (DNA): TGTGCCTGGAGTGTACGACGGTATGTCAGGGGATACGAAAAACTGTTTTTT. Its translation: CAWSVRRYVRGYEKLFF.

The chain links TRBV9 to TRBJ1-5, with a weak D call TRBD1 (5 bases). This CDR3 spans 16 amino acids. The germline CDR1 and CDR2 sequences are SGDLS and YYNGEE. Trimming removed 0 bases from V and 4 bases from J, with 14 bases in between. The CDR3 bases are TGTGCCAGCAGCGTAGTCGGCAGGGTGTCGAATCAGCCCCAGCATTTT. It codes for CASSVVGRVSNQPQHF.

V and J are TRBV10-3 and TRBJ2-3; 9 bases line up with TRBD2. The V segment lost 8 bases and the J segment 0 bases; nucleotides outside the gene matches: 3. This CDR3 comprises 14 residues. Germline V gene sequence: CDR1 ENHRY, CDR2 SYGVKD. CDR3 protein: CAIATSGSTDTQYF. In DNA, the CDR3 is TGTGCCATCGCTACTAGCGGGAGCACAGATACGCAGTATTTT.

The chain recombines TRBV7-2 with TRBJ2-6, with D unclear. The V end lost 6 bases, the J end lost 1 base, and 16 bases lay between the germline ends. The CDR3 has 17 residues. Germline V lookup: CDR1 SGHTA, CDR2 FQGNSA. CDR3 residues: CASRLPGRLSGANVLTF. The CDR3 coding sequence is TGTGCCAGCAGATTACCGGGTCGACTTTCTGGGGCCAACGTCCTGACTTTC.

The chain combines TRBV18 with TRBJ2-1, with D possibly being TRBD1 (6 bases). The CDR3 contains 15 residues. Germline assignment: CDR1 KGHSH and CDR2 LQKENI. Trimming pared 2 bases from V and 8 bases from J, leaving 16 bases between. The CDR3 nucleotides are TGTGCCAGCTCACCAGGTGATCCACAGGGCGATGAGCAGTTCTTC. The encoded protein is CASSPGDPQGDEQFF.